This TCR beta chain was sequenced in a study of blood T cells in healthy people across ages. Notes on this clonotype: Its antigen is unidentified.

Each sample yielded at least 5 micrograms of PBMC total RNA. A second about 6 to 12 cycle PCR used barcoded and J-beta primers. A single record per CDR3 protein comes from TCRdb applying MiXCR to the 5' RACE reads. The sample yields 1.2 million to 1.5 million distinct CDR3 sequences, roughly 40% seen once. Study observations and caveats: Per million T cells, the diversity of TCR beta decreased roughly linearly as age advanced.

Germline CDR1 is SQVTM and CDR2 is ANQGSEA. Trimming removed 7 bases from V and 4 bases from J; junction bases left unmatched: 9. The CDR3 runs to 14 residues. The receptor comes from a young woman in good health. Sequences were obtained from blood. This chain joins TRBV29-1 and TRBJ1-4, with 7 bases that match TRBD1. The CDR3 sequence: CSAKTGLDNEKLFF. CDR3 bases: TGCAGCGCCAAGACAGGGCTGGATAATGAAAAACTGTTTTTT. The variable domain in full, with the rest retrieved from reference TRBV29-1 and TRBJ1-4, is SAVISQKPSRDICQRGTSLTIQCQVDSQVTMMFWYRQQPGQSLTLIATANQGSEATYESGFVIDKFPISRPNLTFSTLTVSNMSPEDSSIYLCSAKTGLDNEKLFFGSGTQLSVL.